What follows is one TCR beta chain and its context. Its antigen is still unknown. V shed 0 bases, J shed 2 bases, and the junction held 6 bases outside the gene matches. Per germline, CDR1 SGHNT and CDR2 YENEEA. The CDR3 is 16 amino acids. It was with 60 Vbeta and 13 Jbeta primers that the PCR ran. The data were produced by immunoSEQ multiplex PCR, yet TCRdb's version contains in-frame clones alone and is incomplete. In the table there are under 200,000 clones, about three quarters of which are singletons. The record originates from a study of cytomegalovirus exposure and HLA in healthy donors. Study results and caveats: As a later analysis showed, several of the most significant clusters appeared to be linked to common viral pathogens. Earlier results showed most TCR beta V segments being productive about 87% or about 30% of the time.

Specimen: PBMCs. The clonotype comes from a woman aged 40-49 years in good health and CMV-seropositive. This rearrangement joins TRBV11-3 to TRBJ1-2; 7 nucleotides align to TRBD1. The CDR3 loop is CASSLERAGGNYGYTF. CDR3 in DNA: TGTGCCAGCAGCTTAGAAAGGGCAGGGGGGAACTATGGCTACACCTTC.